In this sample, the clone carrying this TCR beta chain turned up once. As yet, its antigen is unknown. This specimen comes from a study of T cell responses to AZD1222 COVID-19 vaccine. Broader study findings: With two AZD1222 doses given, Spike-specific TCR breadth and depth both rose. Donors skewed white British and female; clonal diversity was possibly underestimated. CD4 TCRs linked to vaccination spanned spike, dominating at 160-218 and 743-854. Reports say nearly half of spike-specific TCRs go after unmutated variant regions.

Sequencing used immunoSEQ multiplex PCR; TCRdb keeps in-frame clones, though not all of them. The sample records about 86,000 clones, 80% to 90% being singletons. This CDR3 region has 14 residues. Between the trimmed V and J ends, which lost 5 bases and 3 bases, there was a span of 13 bases. The V gene's germline CDR1 is MDHEN and CDR2 SYDVKM. This receptor was taken from an adult in good health. The chain has TRBV28 and TRBJ1-2; TRBD1 is a possible D gene (6 bases). This sample comprised peripheral blood, obtained on day 0 of MenACWY control vaccination. The CDR3 is CASSPGQYYYGYTF. In DNA, the CDR3 is TGTGCCAGCAGTCCCGGACAGTACTACTATGGCTACACCTTC.